This T cell receptor beta chain is from a study of CD8 T cells in ankylosing spondylitis. Findings and limits, study-wide: A subset of motif variants has previously been described in the synovial fluid and blood of reactive arthritis. Seemingly distinctive of ankylosing spondylitis blood was a TCR beta motif formed by eight highly homologous variants. Clones linked to disease, bearing a CD8+ phenotype, were relatively rare in peripheral blood.

For TCR beta, libraries came from quantitative 5'-RACE with molecular barcodes. MiXCR, applied by TCRdb to the 5' RACE reads, yields one record per CDR3 protein. In the table there are about 220,000 distinct CDR3 sequences, roughly 10% of which are singletons. In its sample, this clonotype was seen many times. Its antigen remains unidentified. The germline V gene has CDR1 KGHSH and CDR2 LQKENI. The CDR3 sequence is 15 residues long. V lost 4 bases, J lost 4 bases, and 15 bases lay in between. The sequencing sample was made of blood, either unsorted or a sorted T cell fraction (not recorded which). This chain connects TRBV18 to TRBJ2-3; no clear D gene. The TCR sequence derives from a male donor with ankylosing spondylitis or in good health (not recorded which). CDR3 sequence: CASSLEGSLADTQYF. The CDR3 DNA reads TGTGCCAGCTCACTTGAAGGGTCTCTCGCAGATACGCAGTATTTT.